These T cell receptor beta chains were read from a single sample in a study of T-cell reconstitution after alpha-beta-depleted transplantation in children. TCRdb itself ran the PCR reads through MiXCR, one entry per CDR3 protein. The sample yields 200,000 to 250,000 distinct CDR3 sequences, 8.2% seen once. The sample here was PBMCs, mostly from graft donor cells, taken 180 days after TCRalphabeta/CD19-depleted stem cell transplant. All receptors come from a male patient younger than 18 who had a stem cell transplant for acute lymphoblastic leukemia, so the T cells may come from the graft donor. Both conserved end residues are part of each CDR3. A D gene is named only where the DNA matches it firmly. The size entry is marked missing in some rows and otherwise reads once, few, many or a size class.

>TRBJ1-2|14|TRBV6-5|.|many
CASSYVAGLNGYTF
TGTGCCAGCAGTTACGTGGCAGGGTTGAATGGCTACACCTTC
>TRBJ2-1|15|TRBV18|.|many
CASSPPGNLGNEQFF
TGTGCCAGCTCACCACCGGGCAACCTCGGGAATGAGCAGTTCTTC
>TRBJ1-2|14|TRBV12-3/TRBV12-4|.|many
CASSYDRRSYGYTF
TGTGCCAGCAGTTACGATCGGCGGAGCTATGGCTACACCTTC
>TRBJ2-4|10|TRBV20-1|.|.
CSASQNIQYF
TGCAGTGCTTCCCAAAACATTCAGTACTTC
>TRBJ2-2|13|TRBV2|TRBD2|many
CASRSTSAGELFF
TGTGCCAGCAGGTCGACTAGCGCCGGGGAGCTGTTTTTT
>TRBJ2-2|14|TRBV6-1|.|.
CASSPIRKFGELFF
TGTGCCAGCAGTCCCATCCGTAAATTCGGGGAGCTGTTTTTT
>TRBJ2-2|16|TRBV24-1|TRBD1|few
CATSDPTGGRTGELFF
TGTGCCACCAGTGACCCTACAGGGGGCAGGACCGGGGAGCTGTTTTTT
>TRBJ2-5|16|TRBV12-3/TRBV12-4|.|many
CASSLRGGPRGETQYF
TGTGCCAGCAGTTTACGGGGAGGGCCCAGGGGGGAGACCCAGTACTTC
>TRBJ2-7|14|TRBV25-1|TRBD1|many
CASSDSRTGYEQYF
TGTGCCAGCAGTGACTCTCGGACAGGCTACGAGCAGTACTTC
>TRBJ2-3|13|TRBV20-1|TRBD2|many
CSARRGARDTQYF
TGCAGTGCTAGGCGGGGGGCCAGGGATACGCAGTATTTT
>TRBJ1-1|10|TRBV29-1|.|many
CSGGHTEAFF
TGCAGCGGGGGCCACACTGAAGCTTTCTTT
>TRBJ2-7|13|TRBV10-2|.|few
CASSEARTGEQYF
TGCGCCAGCAGTGAGGCAAGAACGGGAGAGCAGTACTTC
>TRBJ2-7|15|TRBV28|.|many
CASSLGPRGNYEQYF
TGTGCCAGCAGTTTGGGGCCCCGAGGGAACTACGAGCAGTACTTC
>TRBJ1-1|16|TRBV20-1|.|many
CSATTPLSGVGTEAFF
TGCAGTGCTACCACCCCCCTGAGTGGGGTGGGCACTGAAGCTTTCTTT
>TRBJ1-2|14|TRBV7-9|TRBD1|many
CASSGTGEWGGYTF
TGTGCCAGCAGCGGCACAGGGGAATGGGGAGGCTACACCTTC
>TRBJ2-5|14|TRBV7-9|.|many
CASSSERRQETQYF
TGTGCCAGCAGCTCTGAAAGACGCCAAGAGACCCAGTACTTC
>TRBJ2-7|15|TRBV9|TRBD2|many
CASSVGTSGSYEQYF
TGTGCCAGCAGCGTCGGGACTAGCGGTTCCTACGAGCAGTACTTC
>TRBJ1-1|14|TRBV28|TRBD1|many
CASSLDRDNTEAFF
TGTGCCAGCAGTTTGGACAGGGATAACACTGAAGCTTTCTTT
>TRBJ2-1|17|TRBV5-1|.|many
CASSLAPSWEYDNEQFF
TGCGCCAGCAGCTTGGCCCCGAGCTGGGAGTACGACAATGAGCAGTTCTTC
>TRBJ2-5|14|TRBV5-1|.|many
CASSAGAPQETQYF
TGCGCCAGCAGCGCGGGGGCGCCCCAAGAGACCCAGTACTTC
>TRBJ2-2|15|TRBV25-1|TRBD1|many
CASSEWDRDTGELFF
TGTGCCAGCAGTGAATGGGACAGGGACACCGGGGAGCTGTTTTTT
>TRBJ2-3|12|TRBV9|.|many
CASSVGVDTQYF
TGTGCCAGCAGCGTAGGGGTGGATACGCAGTATTTT
>TRBJ2-7|13|TRBV20-1|TRBD2|many
CSARGLAGYEQYF
TGCAGTGCTAGGGGACTAGCGGGATACGAGCAGTACTTC
>TRBJ2-1|12|TRBV2|.|many
CASRGRYNEQFF
TGTGCCAGCAGGGGTCGCTACAATGAGCAGTTCTTC
>TRBJ2-3|15|TRBV12-3/TRBV12-4|.|many
CASTRTTPNADTQYF
TGTGCCAGCACCCGAACTACCCCGAACGCAGATACGCAGTATTTT
>TRBJ2-2|14|TRBV11-2|.|many
CASSSLQDTGELFF
TGTGCCAGCAGCTCACTACAGGACACCGGGGAGCTGTTTTTT
>TRBJ2-7|14|TRBV10-3|.|many
CAISEEGLNYEQYF
TGTGCCATCAGTGAAGAAGGGTTGAACTACGAGCAGTACTTC
>TRBJ2-7|17|TRBV9|.|many
CASSVGAGAGFDLEQYF
TGTGCCAGCAGCGTAGGAGCAGGGGCGGGATTCGACCTCGAGCAGTACTTC
>TRBJ1-2|14|TRBV10-3|.|.
CAIRETGHVYGYTF
TGTGCCATCAGAGAGACAGGTCACGTTTATGGCTACACCTTC
>TRBJ1-6|15|TRBV20-1|TRBD1|many
CSARAYRGSNSPLHF
TGCAGTGCTAGAGCCTACAGGGGGAGCAATTCACCCCTCCACTTT
>TRBJ2-7|13|TRBV12-3/TRBV12-4|.|many
CASSLANPYEQYF
TGTGCCAGCAGTCTCGCCAACCCCTACGAGCAGTACTTC
>TRBJ2-5|14|TRBV7-9|.|few
CASSLLGNQETQYF
TGTGCCAGCAGCTTACTAGGGAATCAAGAGACCCAGTACTTC
>TRBJ2-5|16|TRBV7-8|.|many
CASSLVLGQGGWTQYF
TGTGCCAGCAGCTTAGTTCTAGGGCAGGGAGGATGGACCCAGTACTTC
>TRBJ2-3|15|TRBV28|.|many
CASSSQSNFADTQYF
TGTGCCAGCAGTTCCCAATCGAACTTTGCAGATACGCAGTATTTT
>TRBJ2-2|14|TRBV27|.|.
CASREGVVTGELFF
TGTGCCAGCCGGGAAGGGGTGGTGACCGGGGAGCTGTTTTTT
>TRBJ2-3|17|TRBV5-5|TRBD2|many
CASSLTSGGRSTDTQYF
TGTGCCAGCAGCTTGACTAGCGGGGGGAGAAGCACAGATACGCAGTATTTT
>TRBJ2-7|16|TRBV6-2/TRBV6-3|TRBD2|many
CASSYSKAGGGYEQYF
TGTGCCAGCAGTTACTCGAAAGCGGGGGGAGGATACGAGCAGTACTTC
>TRBJ2-7|14|TRBV6-5|.|many
CASSYLDSPDEQYF
TGTGCCAGCAGTTACTTAGACAGCCCCGACGAGCAGTACTTC
>TRBJ1-1|12|TRBV2|.|many
CASIQGRTEAFF
TGTGCCAGCATACAGGGTCGCACTGAAGCTTTCTTT
>TRBJ2-7|15|TRBV5-1|.|.
CASSLVLGAEYEQYF
TGCGCCAGCAGCTTGGTGCTAGGGGCGGAGTACGAGCAGTACTTC
>TRBJ1-6|14|TRBV10-2|.|many
CASLDGLNNSPLHF
TGCGCCAGTTTGGACGGGCTAAATAATTCACCCCTCCACTTT
>TRBJ2-3|14|TRBV19|.|many
CASKEVPGADTQYF
TGTGCCAGTAAAGAGGTCCCCGGGGCAGATACGCAGTATTTT
>TRBJ1-2|14|TRBV12-3/TRBV12-4|TRBD1|many
CASRTGTGNYGYTF
TGTGCCAGCAGGACCGGGACAGGGAACTATGGCTACACCTTC
>TRBJ1-5|14|TRBV10-3|.|many
CAISGANRDQPQHF
TGTGCCATCAGCGGAGCCAACCGAGATCAGCCCCAGCATTTT
>TRBJ2-6|14|TRBV29-1|.|many
CSVGDRLGANVLTF
TGCAGCGTTGGCGACAGACTTGGGGCCAACGTCCTGACTTTC
>TRBJ1-3|16|TRBV6-5|.|.
CASSYSTASSGNTIYF
TGTGCCAGCAGTTACTCGACGGCGAGCTCTGGAAACACCATATATTTT
>TRBJ1-1|12|TRBV5-6|.|many
CVSSWTWRDAFF
TGTGTCAGCAGCTGGACCTGGAGGGATGCTTTCTTT
>TRBJ2-7|16|TRBV7-9|.|many
CASSSWGQASTYEQYF
TGTGCCAGCAGCTCCTGGGGGCAGGCTTCCACCTACGAGCAGTACTTC
>TRBJ2-2|13|TRBV5-5|.|many
CASRDFSTGELFF
TGTGCCAGCAGGGACTTCAGCACCGGGGAGCTGTTTTTT
>TRBJ1-5|13|TRBV20-1|.|many
CSARNANNQPQHF
TGCAGTGCTAGAAATGCGAACAATCAGCCCCAGCATTTT